The 20 T cell receptor beta chains presented below share a single source sample, sequenced in a study of somatic mutations in cytotoxic T cells in rheumatoid arthritis. Sequencing was performed with immunoSEQ multiplex PCR; in TCRdb, only in-frame clones are kept and a portion is missing. The sample lists about 36,000 clones; less than 85% were seen once. The source material was CD8+ T cells sorted from blood. The receptor set was obtained from a man aged 35 to 55 in good health.

CDR3 sequence: CASSLASGATNEKLFF. CDR3 sequence (DNA): TGTGCCAGCAGCTTAGCAAGCGGAGCAACTAATGAAAAACTGTTTTTT. This chain joins TRBV11-2 and TRBJ1-4, with D hard to call. There are 16 residues in the CDR3. Germline-derived CDR1 and CDR2 are SGHAT and FQNNGV. V lost 1 base, J lost 0 bases, and 9 bases lay in between.

The chain is built from TRBV6-4 and TRBJ2-1, with D tentatively TRBD2 (7 bases). CDR1 and CDR2 from the germline V gene are MRHNA and SNTAGT. This CDR3 region has 14 residues. V was cut by 5 bases and J by 8 bases, with 16 bases left in between. The CDR3 DNA reads as TGTGCCAGCAGTCCCTATGGGGAGGGGGATGAGCAGTTCTTC. Amino acids: CASSPYGEGDEQFF.

The chain recombines TRBV7-9 with TRBJ2-3; D unresolved. The CDR3 runs 16 residues. The V end was cut by 5 bases, the J end by 2 bases, with 17 bases between. Germline V CDR1 and CDR2: SEHNR, FQNEAQ (reference sequence). The CDR3 loop reads CASSPPTGPHTDTQYF. The CDR3, as DNA: TGTGCCAGCAGCCCCCCGACGGGCCCGCACACAGATACGCAGTATTTT.

The chain uses TRBV25-1 and TRBJ2-5; 10 positions match TRBD2. V gave up 1 base and J gave up 5 bases; unmatched junction bases: 7. Germline V gene lookup returns CDR1 MGHDK and CDR2 SYGVNS. This CDR3 region has 16 residues. CDR3 sequence reads: CASSEWDSGRRETQYF. CDR3 coding DNA: TGTGCCAGCAGTGAATGGGATAGCGGGAGGCGGGAGACCCAGTACTTC. Variable domain in full (rest from reference TRBV25-1 and TRBJ2-5): EADIYQTPRYLVIGTGKKITLECSQTMGHDKMYWYQQDPGMELHLIHYSYGVNSTEKGDLSSESTVSRIRTEHFPLTLESARPSHTSQYLCASSEWDSGRRETQYFGPGTRLLVL.

The rearrangement links TRBV7-3 to TRBJ2-1; 8 positions match TRBD2. V lost 2 bases and J lost 4; bases outside the gene matches: 7. The CDR3 runs to 16 residues. Germline-derived CDR1 and CDR2 are SGHTA and FQGTGA. CDR3 sequence (DNA): TGTGCCAGCAGCTTAGATACTAGCGGAGCATACAATGAGCAGTTCTTC. Protein sequence: CASSLDTSGAYNEQFF.

This clone has more than one count but fewer than ten. CDR3 in amino acids: CASSRRQGLLYSNQPQHF. CDR3 bases: TGTGCCAGCAGCCGTAGACAGGGCCTTCTATATAGCAATCAGCCCCAGCATTTT. The chain couples TRBV14 to TRBJ1-5; 7 bases agree with TRBD1. This CDR3 has 18 residues. Germline CDR1 and CDR2: SGHDN and FVKESK. V shed 4 bases, J shed 0 bases, and the junction held 12 bases outside the gene matches. The full variable domain, its missing parts supplied by reference TRBV14 and TRBJ1-5, is EAGVTQFPSHSVIEKGQTVTLRCDPISGHDNLYWYRRVMGKEIKFLLHFVKESKQDESGMPNNRFLAERTGGTYSTLKVQPAELEDSGVYFCASSRRQGLLYSNQPQHFGDGTRLSIL.

The chain recombines TRBV27 with TRBJ1-5, with D perhaps matching TRBD1 (5 bases). CDR3 length: 14 residues. V dropped 8 bases and J dropped 7 bases, with 18 bases sitting between them. Germline CDR1 and CDR2: MNHEY and SMNVEV (reference sequence). Here the CDR3 reads CASGWSGTGQPQHF. DNA for the CDR3: TGTGCCAGCGGATGGTCAGGGACTGGACAGCCCCAGCATTTT.

The chain joins TRBV28 to TRBJ1-2, with no clear D. From germline, CDR1 is MDHEN and CDR2 SYDVKM. V was trimmed by 1 base and J by 6 bases, leaving 12 bases between them. The CDR3 is made up of 14 amino acids. Here the CDR3 reads CASSLYRPGDGYTF. CDR3 coding DNA: TGTGCCAGCAGTTTATACAGACCCGGGGATGGCTACACCTTC.

The DNA of the CDR3 is TGTGCCATCCATCAGAGATCCACTGGAAACACCATATATTTT. This sequence encodes CAIHQRSTGNTIYF. The rearrangement uses TRBV21-1 and TRBJ1-3. TRBV21-1 is recorded as a pseudogene. The CDR3 spans 14 residues.

The V call is TRBV6-5, the J call TRBJ2-1; unclear D gene. The CDR3 contains 14 residues. V was trimmed by 0 bases and J by 4 bases, leaving 7 bases between them. Germline values: CDR1 MNHEY, CDR2 SVGAGI. CDR3 nucleotide sequence: TGTGCCAGCAGTTACTCGTCCGGATACAATGAGCAGTTCTTC. This encodes CASSYSSGYNEQFF.

This sequence joins TRBV2 and TRBJ2-1; 8 nucleotides line up with TRBD2. There are 15 residues in the CDR3. From germline, CDR1 is SNHLY and CDR2 FYNNEI. After removal of 5 bases from V and 2 bases from J, the junction contained 5 bases not matched to a gene. The CDR3 DNA reads as TGTGCCAGCAGTAGAGCGGGAGTGACCTACAATGAGCAGTTCTTC. This codes for CASSRAGVTYNEQFF.

This chain uses TRBV20-1 with TRBJ2-7, with D possibly TRBD2 on 6 matching bases. In germline, CDR1 is DFQATT, CDR2 SNEGSKA (reference sequence). Trimming cost V 6 bases and J 4 bases, with 7 bases left between them. The CDR3 consists of 10 residues. The CDR3 coding sequence is TGCAGTGCGGAGGGATACGAGCAGTACTTC. Protein: CSAEGYEQYF.

The chain employs TRBV11-2 and TRBJ2-7; TRBD1 agrees at 10 bases. Unmatched junction bases numbered 3, after V lost 3 bases and J lost 4 bases. The CDR3 runs 14 residues. The V gene's germline CDR1 is SGHAT and CDR2 FQNNGV. The CDR3 sequence: CASSFGTGVYEQYF. The CDR3 DNA reads TGTGCCAGCAGCTTCGGGACAGGGGTATACGAGCAGTACTTC.

V and J are TRBV7-9 and TRBJ1-1; 10 nucleotides match TRBD1. V gave up 5 bases and J gave up 3 bases; unmatched junction bases: 3. There are 14 residues in the CDR3. CDR1 is SEHNR and CDR2 is FQNEAQ in the germline V gene (reference sequence). DNA of the CDR3: TGTGCCAGCAGCCTGGACAGGGGGGACACTGAAGCTTTCTTT. Its protein product is CASSLDRGDTEAFF.

The chain couples TRBV28 to TRBJ2-1; D ambiguous. Per the germline V gene, CDR1 is MDHEN and CDR2 is SYDVKM. The V end was cut by 2 bases, the J end by 4 bases, with 6 bases between. The CDR3 runs to 13 residues. The CDR3 nucleotides are TGTGCCAGCAGTTTAGATGGGTACAATGAGCAGTTCTTC. This codes for CASSLDGYNEQFF.

In this sample, this clone turned up a few times. This chain connects TRBV4-1 to TRBJ1-2, with 9 positions matching TRBD1. The CDR3 is 14 amino acids. V dropped 2 bases and J dropped 3; count of bases not matched to a gene: 1. CDR1 is MGHRA, CDR2 YSYEKL, per germline. The CDR3 sequence: CASSQRTGDYGYTF. CDR3 bases: TGCGCCAGCAGCCAAAGGACAGGGGACTATGGCTACACCTTC.

This clone was observed a few times. The chain links TRBV11-2 to TRBJ2-3, with 9 bases identical to TRBD2. V gave up 0 bases and J gave up 7 bases; unmatched junction bases: 14. This CDR3 region has 18 residues. CDR1 and CDR2 from the germline V gene are SGHAT and FQNNGV. The CDR3 loop reads CASSLDWSGSGRSNTQYF. The DNA for the CDR3 is TGTGCCAGCAGCTTAGATTGGAGTGGTAGCGGGAGATCAAATACGCAGTATTTT.

The J gene is TRBJ1-3, the V gene TRBV11-2, with unresolved D. CDR1 and CDR2 (germline): SGHAT, FQNNGV. This CDR3 is built from 15 residues. V lost 2 bases and J 2 bases, leaving 10 bases between the germline ends. The CDR3 protein is CASSLKGSAGNTIYF. CDR3 nucleotide sequence: TGTGCCAGCAGCTTAAAAGGAAGTGCTGGAAACACCATATATTTT.

The J gene is TRBJ2-1, the V gene TRBV15; 14 nucleotides line up with TRBD2. Losses at the gene ends were 3 bases for V and 7 bases for J; bases not matched to a gene: 5. The CDR3 has 16 residues. The germline gives CDR1 LNHNV, CDR2 YYDKDF (reference sequence). CDR3 protein: CATSSRGTSGSNEQFF. In nucleotides, the CDR3 is TGTGCCACCAGCAGTCGCGGGACTAGCGGGAGTAATGAGCAGTTCTTC.

The CDR3 loop reads CASSLGTSGLTDTQYF. DNA for the CDR3: TGTGCCAGCTCCCTGGGGACTAGCGGTCTCACAGATACGCAGTATTTT. The chain has TRBV28 and TRBJ2-3; 11 positions match TRBD2. The CDR3 totals 16 residues. The germline V gene has CDR1 MDHEN and CDR2 SYDVKM. The J segment lost 2 bases and the V segment lost 8 bases, leaving 9 bases of the junction unmatched. Full variable domain (rest looked up from reference TRBV28 and TRBJ2-3): DVKVTQSSRYLVKRTGEKVFLECVQDMDHENMFWYRQDPGLGLRLIYFSYDVKMKEKGDIPEGYSVSREKKERFSLILESASTNQTSMYLCASSLGTSGLTDTQYFGPGTRLTVL.